These T cell receptor beta chains were read from a single sample in a study of cytomegalovirus exposure and HLA in healthy donors. Measured with immunoSEQ multiplex PCR; TCRdb has only the in-frame clones, and not every one. Of about 110,000 clones in the sample, around 77% were seen once. Sequenced: PBMCs. Every receptor here comes from a woman in her twenties or thirties in good health and CMV-seropositive. CDR3s include the opening cysteine and the closing phenylalanine or tryptophan. Fields, in order: J gene, V gene, CDR3 protein.

TRBJ2-6	TRBV10-3	CAISPQGPAGANVLTF
TRBJ2-3	TRBV11-2	CASSKTGTSSSQYF
TRBJ2-7	TRBV7-9	CSSSLRGGYEQYF
TRBJ1-2	TRBV25-1	CASSREWGEGYTF
TRBJ1-2	TRBV6-6	CASSRTRNDYGYTF
TRBJ1-5	TRBV7-2	CASSLEQGGQPQHF
TRBJ2-7	TRBV30	CAWSKNSGSDEQYF
TRBJ2-7	TRBV10-3	CAISEGPGGNEQYF
TRBJ1-3	TRBV25-1	CASSDGSGTIYF
TRBJ1-5	TRBV7-9	CASSLVRGDLDNQPQHF
TRBJ1-1	TRBV7-9	CASSPTGGSEAFF
TRBJ2-5	TRBV18	CASSLDYGETQYF
TRBJ2-7	TRBV6-6	CASSEDGAYEQYF
TRBJ1-5	TRBV30	CAWSRPGQGAQPQHF
TRBJ2-3	TRBV14	CASSRTSGLWTRTDTQYF
TRBJ2-1	TRBV5-1	CASSAQGLNNEQFF
TRBJ2-4	TRBV2	CASSVDKKNIQYF
TRBJ1-1	TRBV29-1	CSVDQAGNTEAFF
TRBJ2-7	TRBV7-8	CASSPGRLNYEQYF
TRBJ1-2	TRBV5-4	CASSPGGTFYGYTF
TRBJ1-1	TRBV4-2	CASASASRGTEAFF
TRBJ2-5	TRBV6-5	CASSYSGQGAFVTQYF
TRBJ2-4	TRBV2	CASSLAGGSTKNIQYF
TRBJ2-1	TRBV5-1	CASSLEGGAAQFF
TRBJ2-7	TRBV2	CASSELGQLYEQYF
TRBJ1-2	TRBV18	CASSPVSSGANYGYTF
TRBJ1-3	TRBV2	CASSRDSSSGNTIYF
TRBJ1-5	TRBV19	CASSILRGRAEEQPQHF
TRBJ2-1	TRBV20-1	CSARMGNEQFF